This entry lists 7 T cell receptor beta chains sequenced from one sample in a study of sequential checkpoint blockade in melanoma. Clones were sequenced by immunoSEQ multiplex PCR, and TCRdb holds only the in-frame ones, with some missing. The sample yields around 6,800 clones, about a quarter seen once. Treatment indicated: randomized to nivolumab then ipilimumab (arm A) or the reverse (arm B). Sequenced material: tumor tissue (inferred from file names), taken from a patient given nivolumab and ipilimumab in sequence. These receptors all stem from a human donor with melanoma.

This clone was observed at least ten times. The chain has TRBV11-1 and TRBJ2-5; D gene unclear. Trimming took 2 bases from V and 1 from J, leaving 14 bases between them. The CDR3 length is 16 residues. The germline gives CDR1 SGHAT, CDR2 FQDESV (reference sequence). In DNA form, the CDR3 reads TGTGCCAGCAGCTTAATCCCGAGGCTACCCCAAGAGACCCAGTACTTC. This translates into CASSLIPRLPQETQYF.

The gene calls are TRBV25-1 and TRBJ2-1, with a tentative D call TRBD1 (6 bases). Trimming took off 5 bases at V and 0 bases at J, with 11 bases between the two ends. This CDR3 contains 15 residues. CDR1 MGHDK and CDR2 SYGVNS come from the germline V gene. The CDR3 loop is CASSKTGPSYNEQFF. DNA for the CDR3: TGTGCCAGCAGTAAAACAGGGCCCTCCTACAATGAGCAGTTCTTC.

This clone is medium-sized (0.01 to 0.1%) within its sample. V usage is TRBV11-3 and J usage is TRBJ2-2; TRBD2 is a possible D gene (6 bases). The CDR3 spans 16 residues. Trimming removed 5 bases from V and 6 bases from J, with 19 bases in between. CDR1 is SGHNT and CDR2 is YENEEA in the germline V gene. The CDR3: CASSPWGDSRAGELFF. The CDR3 bases are TGTGCCAGCAGCCCCTGGGGGGACTCCAGAGCCGGGGAGCTGTTTTTT.

The rearrangement links TRBV10-3 to TRBJ2-3; D not certain. This CDR3 contains 17 residues. Germline CDR1 is ENHRY and CDR2 is SYGVKD. The V end was cut by 0 bases, the J end by 0 bases, with 13 bases between. CDR3 sequence: CAISESFLPTSTDTQYF. The CDR3 coding sequence is TGTGCCATCAGTGAGTCGTTCCTTCCTACTAGCACAGATACGCAGTATTTT.

The V and J genes are TRBV6-8 and TRBJ1-5; D ambiguous. Germline CDR1 MNHGY, CDR2 SAAAGT. Deletions cut 0 bases from V and 0 bases from J, with 6 bases between. The CDR3 runs to 15 residues. The CDR3 DNA sequence: TGTGCCAGCAGTTACTCCTGGGGTAGCAATCAGCCCCAGCATTTT. It encodes CASSYSWGSNQPQHF.

The chain carries TRBV11-3 and TRBJ2-3, with 7 bases identical to TRBD2. Germline loops: CDR1 SGHNT, CDR2 YENEEA. This CDR3 is 14 amino acids long. J lost 2 bases, V lost 5 bases, and 4 bases had no gene match. The CDR3 DNA is TGTGCCAGCAGCCCTCAGCGGGACACAGATACGCAGTATTTT. Translation gives CASSPQRDTDTQYF.

There are a few counts of this clone. The chain joins TRBV6-8 to TRBJ1-3; a possible D gene is TRBD1 (5 bases). CDR1 is MNHGY, CDR2 SAAAGT, per germline. The CDR3 contains 16 residues. The germline V and J ends were trimmed by 10 bases and 2 bases, with 21 bases remaining between them. CDR3 loop: CATTTDGGATGNTIYF. The CDR3 nucleotides read TGTGCCACCACCACTGATGGGGGAGCAACTGGAAACACCATATATTTT.